This T cell receptor (beta chain) was retrieved from a study of blood T cell repertoires in COVID-19. Unmatched junction bases numbered 4, after V lost 3 bases and J lost 3 bases. CDR1 KGHSH and CDR2 LQKENI come from the germline V gene. The CDR3 is made up of 15 amino acids. In this sample, this clone turned up once. Measured with immunoSEQ multiplex PCR; TCRdb has only the in-frame clones, and not every one. The top ten clones hold approximately 3% of a sample with approximately 140,000 clones, about four fifths of them seen once. Sample: PBMCs or T cells enriched from blood (not recorded which). The receptor was isolated from a woman in her forties or fifties with acute COVID-19. The V call is TRBV18, the J call TRBJ2-7, with 11 bases lining up with TRBD2. CDR3 loop: CASSPPGTSGYEQYF. The CDR3 DNA is TGTGCCAGCTCACCCCCCGGGACTAGCGGCTACGAGCAGTACTTC.